This TCR beta chain is from a study of T cell repertoires in cytomegalovirus infection. Study context: CMV epitopes that were recently identified and HLA-C-restricted were used alongside well-studied HLA-B-restricted ones. Through public TCR beta signatures, both CMV infection and matching HLA type were indicated. Study conclusions and caveats: People with CMV and the relevant HLA were identified by cumulative public TCR beta family frequency. HLA-C-restricted TCR beta clonotypes specific for CMV led the ex vivo response.

Germline V gene sequence: CDR1 MNHNY, CDR2 SVGAGI (reference sequence). The CDR3 consists of 15 residues. V dropped 0 bases and J dropped 9; count of bases not matched to a gene: 5. Each CDR3 protein is one row after TCRdb ran MiXCR on the reads. The data hold fewer than 950,000 distinct CDR3 sequences, with 32% observed a single time. Of note for this clonotype: Its antigen is not identified.

This chain links TRBV6-6 with TRBJ2-1; TRBD2 aligns across 10 bases. The clonotype originates from a human donor in good health (CMV status not recorded). Some clones in this sample may be carry-over from other donors' samples. The sample was cultured CD8+ T cells from PBMCs, taken from culture after CMV antigen stimulation. CDR3 sequence: CASSYSGLASSEQFF. CDR3 bases: TGTGCCAGCAGTTACTCGGGACTAGCGAGTAGTGAGCAGTTCTTC.